These T cell receptor beta chains were read from a single sample in a study of T cell repertoires in cytomegalovirus infection. TCRdb passed the reads through MiXCR, listing each CDR3 protein once. This sample has about 360,000 distinct CDR3 sequences; approximately 18% occur once, and the top ten carry 7.5% to 9.5%. The sequencing sample was made of PBMCs. Every receptor here comes from a human donor in good health (CMV status not recorded). Some clones in this sample may be carry-over from other donors' samples. Both conserved end residues are part of each CDR3. The D gene is left open where the match is weak. Where a row states a size, it is once, few, many or the class of an expanded clone; other rows omit it.

>TRBD2|few|TRBV19|TRBJ2-3
CASSTPSGSVPDTQYF
TGTGCCAGTAGTACCCCTAGCGGGAGTGTTCCAGATACGCAGTATTTT
>-|-|TRBV4-2|TRBJ2-3
CASSHPQVLISTVESTDTQYF
TGTGCCAGCAGCCACCCCCAGGTCCTCATTAGCACAGTCGAAAGCACAGATACGCAGTATTTT
>-|-|TRBV23-1|TRBJ2-7
CASRTLNSPPYEQYF
TGCGCCAGCAGGACCCTAAATAGCCCCCCCTACGAGCAGTACTTC
>TRBD1|-|TRBV20-1|TRBJ2-7
CSARRQGYRYEQYF
TGCAGTGCTAGAAGACAGGGGTATCGATACGAGCAGTACTTC
>-|once|TRBV18|TRBJ2-1
CASFFRTLDEQFF
TGTGCCAGCTTCTTCCGGACACTCGATGAGCAGTTCTTC
>TRBD1|few|TRBV4-1|TRBJ1-2
CASSQGKTGSGYTF
TGCGCCAGCAGCCAAGGCAAGACAGGGAGTGGCTACACCTTC
>-|-|TRBV7-6|TRBJ1-1
CASSLTGTYTEAFF
TGTGCCAGCAGCTTAACCGGTACCTACACTGAAGCTTTCTTT
>-|-|TRBV7-2|TRBJ2-5
CASSLLWGQETQYF
TGTGCCAGCAGCTTATTATGGGGGCAAGAGACCCAGTACTTC
>-|-|TRBV24-1|TRBJ1-5
CATSDSWASQPQHF
TGTGCCACCAGTGATTCCTGGGCAAGCCAGCCCCAGCATTTT
>TRBD1|-|TRBV29-1|TRBJ2-5
CSLRRTGGLGTQYF
TGCAGCCTCCGCCGGACAGGGGGCTTGGGGACCCAGTACTTC
>TRBD1|many|TRBV7-2|TRBJ1-5
CASSLVGTGLSNQPQHF
TGTGCCAGCAGCTTAGTAGGGACAGGGTTGAGCAATCAGCCCCAGCATTTT
>TRBD1|-|TRBV4-1|TRBJ1-5
CASSQTIPGQSYQPQHF
TGCGCCAGCAGCCAAACAATTCCGGGACAGTCATATCAGCCCCAGCATTTT
>TRBD1|many|TRBV7-8|TRBJ1-3
CASSLRGQAVGNTIYF
TGTGCCAGCAGCTTAAGGGGACAGGCAGTGGGAAACACCATATATTTT
>TRBD2|many|TRBV27|TRBJ2-7
CASSSTEVGTSGYEQYF
TGTGCCAGCAGTTCGACCGAGGTTGGGACTAGCGGATACGAGCAGTACTTC
>-|few|TRBV12-3/TRBV12-4|TRBJ1-2
CASSSPRQWGYTF
TGTGCCAGCAGTTCCCCCCGCCAATGGGGCTACACCTTC
>TRBD2|few|TRBV6-1|TRBJ2-5
CASTRGGGGTQYF
TGTGCCAGCACCCGGGGGGGAGGGGGGACCCAGTACTTC
>-|few|TRBV19|TRBJ1-4
CASSLRGWTNEKLFF
TGTGCCAGTAGCCTGAGGGGGTGGACTAATGAAAAACTGTTTTTT
>-|-|TRBV15|TRBJ1-5
CATSRDRTANSNQPQHF
TGTGCCACCAGCAGAGATCGGACAGCTAATAGCAATCAGCCCCAGCATTTT
>-|many|TRBV28|TRBJ2-5
CASKKTGSLGETQYF
TGTGCCAGCAAAAAAACAGGCAGCCTGGGAGAGACCCAGTACTTC
>-|-|TRBV5-5|TRBJ1-4
CASSIRHQAIEKLFF
TGTGCCAGCAGCATAAGACACCAAGCCATTGAAAAACTGTTTTTT
>TRBD2|-|TRBV25-1|TRBJ2-1
CASSGPTSGGTNEQFF
TGTGCCAGCAGTGGCCCGACTAGCGGGGGGACAAATGAGCAGTTCTTC
>-|-|TRBV12-3/TRBV12-4|TRBJ1-5
CASSHPGGQPQHF
TGTGCCAGCAGCCACCCCGGTGGTCAGCCCCAGCATTTT
>-|-|TRBV6-2/TRBV6-3|TRBJ2-1
CASSTGAVGQFF
TGTGCCAGCAGTACTGGGGCCGTTGGGCAGTTCTTC
>-|many|TRBV7-8|TRBJ2-5
CASSSPLGDRRETQYF
TGTGCCAGCAGCTCCCCCTTGGGGGACCGGCGAGAGACCCAGTACTTC
>-|many|TRBV19|TRBJ1-5
CASSVRGSSSLNQPQHF
TGTGCCAGTAGTGTGCGGGGGTCCTCTTCCTTAAATCAGCCCCAGCATTTT